The source of this TCR beta chain is a study of CDR3 diversity in severe acne. Via MiXCR, TCRdb re-called the PCR reads, giving one row per CDR3 protein. In the table there are approximately 84,000 distinct CDR3 sequences, under 60% of which are singletons. This clonotype was recorded many times. Trimming took 0 bases from V and 6 from J, leaving 12 bases between them. Germline lookup yields CDR1 MNHEY and CDR2 SVGAGI. The CDR3 spans 16 residues. The receptor's source is a male donor in good health, without acne. The sequenced sample was blood. The chain has TRBV6-5 and TRBJ1-6; D gene ambiguous. The CDR3 DNA follows: TGTGCCAGCAGTTACTCCCCGGGGTCGGGTAATTCACCCCTCCACTTT. Encoded protein: CASSYSPGSGNSPLHF.